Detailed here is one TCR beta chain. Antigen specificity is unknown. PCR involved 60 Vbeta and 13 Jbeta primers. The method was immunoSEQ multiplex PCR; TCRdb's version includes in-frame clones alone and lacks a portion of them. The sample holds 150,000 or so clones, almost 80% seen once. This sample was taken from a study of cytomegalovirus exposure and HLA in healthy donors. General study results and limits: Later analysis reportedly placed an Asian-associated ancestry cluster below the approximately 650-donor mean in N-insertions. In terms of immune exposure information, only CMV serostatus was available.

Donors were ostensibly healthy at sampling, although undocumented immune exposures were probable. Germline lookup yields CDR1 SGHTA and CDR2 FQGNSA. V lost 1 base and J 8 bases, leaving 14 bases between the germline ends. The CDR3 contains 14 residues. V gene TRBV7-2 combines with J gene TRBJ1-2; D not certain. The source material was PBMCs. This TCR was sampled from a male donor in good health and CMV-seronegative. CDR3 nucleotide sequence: TGTGCCAGCAGCTTAGGCCGGCCGAGCGGGGGCTACACCTTC. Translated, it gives CASSLGRPSGGYTF.